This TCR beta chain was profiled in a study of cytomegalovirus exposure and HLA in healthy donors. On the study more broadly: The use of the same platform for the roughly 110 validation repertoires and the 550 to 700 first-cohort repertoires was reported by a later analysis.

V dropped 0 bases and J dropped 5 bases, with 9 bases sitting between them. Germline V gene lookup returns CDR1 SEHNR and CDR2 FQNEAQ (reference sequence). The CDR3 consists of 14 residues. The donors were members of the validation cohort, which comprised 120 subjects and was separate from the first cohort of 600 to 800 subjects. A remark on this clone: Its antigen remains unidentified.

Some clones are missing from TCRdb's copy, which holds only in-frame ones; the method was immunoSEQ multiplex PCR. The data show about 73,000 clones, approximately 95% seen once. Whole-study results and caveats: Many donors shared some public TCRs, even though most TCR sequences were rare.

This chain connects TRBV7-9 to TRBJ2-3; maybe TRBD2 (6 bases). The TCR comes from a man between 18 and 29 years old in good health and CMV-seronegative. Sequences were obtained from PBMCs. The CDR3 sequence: CASSLAGTGDTQYF. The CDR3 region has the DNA TGTGCCAGCAGCTTAGCTGGGACTGGAGATACGCAGTATTTT.